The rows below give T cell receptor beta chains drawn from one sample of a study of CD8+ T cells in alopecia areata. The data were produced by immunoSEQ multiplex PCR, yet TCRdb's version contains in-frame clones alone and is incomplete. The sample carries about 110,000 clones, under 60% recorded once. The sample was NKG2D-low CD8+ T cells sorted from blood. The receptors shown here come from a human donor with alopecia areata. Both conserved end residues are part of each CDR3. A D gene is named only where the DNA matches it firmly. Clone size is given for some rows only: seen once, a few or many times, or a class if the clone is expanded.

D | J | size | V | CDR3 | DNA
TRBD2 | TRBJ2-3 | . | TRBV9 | CASSPGRDRRRDTQYF | TGTGCCAGCAGCCCAGGGAGGGATAGGAGGAGAGATACGCAGTATTTT
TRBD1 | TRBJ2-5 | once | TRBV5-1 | CASSTWTGRETQYF | TGCGCCAGCAGCACCTGGACAGGACGGGAGACCCAGTACTTC
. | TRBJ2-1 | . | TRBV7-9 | CASSLWAGTSSYNEQFF | TGTGCCAGCAGCTTATGGGCCGGGACCAGCTCCTACAATGAGCAGTTCTTC
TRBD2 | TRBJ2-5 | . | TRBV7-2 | CASSPRTSGRARSQETQYF | TGTGCCAGCAGCCCACGGACTAGCGGGAGGGCGCGTTCCCAAGAGACCCAGTACTTC
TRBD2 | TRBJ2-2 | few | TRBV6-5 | CASSLAGPTGELFF | TGTGCCAGCAGTCTAGCGGGGCCCACCGGGGAGCTGTTTTTT
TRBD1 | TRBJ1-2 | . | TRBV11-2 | CASSSRGPGYGYTF | TGTGCCAGCAGCTCCAGGGGGCCGGGTTATGGCTACACCTTC
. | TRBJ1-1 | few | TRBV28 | CASSPWTVKTEAFF | TGTGCCAGCAGTCCCTGGACGGTGAAAACTGAAGCTTTCTTT
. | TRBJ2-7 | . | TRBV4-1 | CASSQPRGYEQYF | TGCGCCAGCAGCCAGCCCCGTGGCTACGAGCAGTACTTC
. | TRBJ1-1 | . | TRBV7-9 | CASSSFRSTEAFF | TGTGCCAGCAGCTCCTTTAGGAGTACTGAAGCTTTCTTT
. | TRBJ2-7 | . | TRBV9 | CASSEHPGTAAYEQYF | TGTGCCAGCAGCGAACACCCGGGAACCGCGGCCTACGAGCAGTACTTC
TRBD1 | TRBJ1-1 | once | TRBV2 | CASTKPGQKVHAFF | TGTGCCAGCACTAAACCGGGACAGAAAGTGCATGCTTTCTTT
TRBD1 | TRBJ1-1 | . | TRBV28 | CASRELSGGGEAFF | TGTGCCAGCAGGGAGCTGTCAGGGGGAGGTGAAGCTTTCTTT
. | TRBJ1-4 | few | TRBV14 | CASSLPGGRNEKLFF | TGTGCCAGCAGCCTCCCCGGGGGCCGTAATGAAAAACTGTTTTTT
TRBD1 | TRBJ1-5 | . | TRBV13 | CASSRNEQGFNQPQHF | TGTGCCAGCAGTCGAAACGAACAGGGGTTTAATCAGCCCCAGCATTTT
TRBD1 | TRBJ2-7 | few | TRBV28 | CASELTGTNEQYF | TGTGCCTCAGAATTGACAGGGACGAACGAGCAGTACTTC
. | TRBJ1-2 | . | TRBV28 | CASSLRGSSYGYTF | TGTGCCAGCAGTTTACGCGGTTCATCTTATGGCTACACCTTC
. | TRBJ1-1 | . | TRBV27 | CASSLGENTEAFF | TGTGCCAGCAGCCTTGGGGAGAACACTGAAGCTTTCTTT
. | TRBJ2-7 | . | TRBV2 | CASRGEMPYF | TGTGCCAGCAGAGGGGAGATGCCGTACTTC
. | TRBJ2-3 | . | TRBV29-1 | CSVGEPAELDTQYF | TGCAGCGTTGGGGAACCAGCGGAACTAGATACGCAGTATTTT
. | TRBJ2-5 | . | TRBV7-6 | CASSLTAYGETQYF | TGTGCCAGCAGCTTGACAGCCTATGGGGAGACCCAGTACTTC
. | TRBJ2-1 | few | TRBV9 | CASSSPSNHEQFF | TGTGCCAGCAGCTCCCCTAGCAACCATGAGCAGTTCTTC
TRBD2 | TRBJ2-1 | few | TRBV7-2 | CASSPELAGVNEQFF | TGTGCCAGCAGTCCCGAACTAGCGGGAGTGAATGAGCAGTTCTTC
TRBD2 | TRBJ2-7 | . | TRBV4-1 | CASSQTSGNYEQYF | TGCGCCAGCAGCCAAACTAGCGGGAACTACGAGCAGTACTTC
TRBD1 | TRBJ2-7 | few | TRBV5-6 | CASSDDRGPDEQYF | TGTGCCAGCAGCGACGACAGGGGTCCCGACGAGCAGTACTTC
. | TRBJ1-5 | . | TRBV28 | CASSFNQPQHF | TGTGCCAGCAGTTTCAATCAGCCCCAGCATTTT
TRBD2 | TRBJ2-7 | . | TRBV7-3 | CASGEASGDAYEQYF | TGTGCCAGCGGCGAAGCTAGCGGGGACGCCTACGAGCAGTACTTC
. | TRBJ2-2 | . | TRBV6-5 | CASSYSIGLTGELFF | TGTGCCAGCAGTTACTCGATAGGCTTAACCGGGGAGCTGTTTTTT
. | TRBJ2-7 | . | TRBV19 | CASSTYPSSEQYF | TGTGCCAGTAGTACCTATCCCAGCAGCGAGCAGTACTTC
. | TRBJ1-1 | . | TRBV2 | CASIIRTEAFF | TGTGCCAGCATAATTAGGACAGAAGCTTTCTTT